One T cell receptor beta chain is described in this entry. Measured with immunoSEQ multiplex PCR; TCRdb has only the in-frame clones, and not every one. Here the sample spans about 350,000 clones, about nine tenths being singletons. This sample was taken from a study of Ad26.COV2.S vaccination and SARS-CoV-2 variants. In germline, CDR1 is MNHEY, CDR2 SMNVEV (reference sequence). The CDR3 is 16 residues long. V dropped 2 bases and J dropped 2 bases, with 13 bases sitting between them. Regarding treatment: 19 received Ad26.COV2.S at low or high dose, single or two shots; five or six received placebo; per-sample allocation not given. Day 63 following the first vaccine or placebo injection was when the samples were taken.

Specimen: peripheral blood, collected in a trial of Ad26.COV2.S vaccine versus placebo. This receptor was taken from a person between 18 and 65 years old who received the Ad26.COV2.S COVID-19 vaccine or a placebo. The chain uses TRBV27 and TRBJ1-3; possibly TRBD1 for D (6 bases). For the CDR3, the DNA is TGTGCCAGCAGTTTAGGGGGGGCGGGGCCTGGAAACACCATATATTTT. It specifies CASSLGGAGPGNTIYF.